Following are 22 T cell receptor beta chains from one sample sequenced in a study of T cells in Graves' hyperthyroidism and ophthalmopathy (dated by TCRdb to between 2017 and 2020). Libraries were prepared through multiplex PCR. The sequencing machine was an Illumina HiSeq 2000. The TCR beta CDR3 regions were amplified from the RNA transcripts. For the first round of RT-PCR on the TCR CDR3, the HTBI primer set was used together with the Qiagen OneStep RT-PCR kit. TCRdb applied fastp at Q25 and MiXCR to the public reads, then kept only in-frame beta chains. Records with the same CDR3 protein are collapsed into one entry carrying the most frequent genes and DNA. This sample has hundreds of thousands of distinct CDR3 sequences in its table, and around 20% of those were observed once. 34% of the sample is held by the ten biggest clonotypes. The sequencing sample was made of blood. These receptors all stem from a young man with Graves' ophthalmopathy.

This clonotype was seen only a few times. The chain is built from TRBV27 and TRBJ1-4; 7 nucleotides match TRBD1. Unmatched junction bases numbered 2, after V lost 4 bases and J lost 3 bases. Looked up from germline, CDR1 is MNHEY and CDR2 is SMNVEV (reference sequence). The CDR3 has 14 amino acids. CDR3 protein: CASSWGTANEKLFF. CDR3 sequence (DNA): TGTGCCAGCAGTTGGGGGACAGCTAATGAAAAACTGTTTTTT.

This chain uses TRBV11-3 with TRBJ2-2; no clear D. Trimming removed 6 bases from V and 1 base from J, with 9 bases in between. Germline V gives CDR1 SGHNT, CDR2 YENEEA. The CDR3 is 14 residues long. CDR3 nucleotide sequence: TGTGCCAGCAGTAGAAAGATGAACACCGGGGAGCTGTTTTTT. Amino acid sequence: CASSRKMNTGELFF.

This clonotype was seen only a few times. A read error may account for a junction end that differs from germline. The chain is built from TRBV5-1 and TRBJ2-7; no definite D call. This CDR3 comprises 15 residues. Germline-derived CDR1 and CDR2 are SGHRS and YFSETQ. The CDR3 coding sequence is TGCGCCGGCAGCTTGGAACGGGTAACCCACTACGAGCAGTACTTC. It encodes CAGSLERVTHYEQYF.

This chain's CDR3 is CASGLGRLAGDTDTQYF. Written as DNA, the CDR3 is TGTGCTAGTGGTTTGGGCCGACTAGCGGGGGACACAGATACGCAGTATTTT. The rearrangement joins TRBV12-5 to TRBJ2-3; 12 positions match TRBD2. The ends lost 1 base at V and 2 bases at J; junction bases unmatched: 4. Germline values: CDR1 LGHNT, CDR2 FRNRAP. The CDR3 is 17 amino acids.

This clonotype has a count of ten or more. CDR3 in amino acids: CASSYRVDRPYSYEQYF. CDR3 in DNA: TGTGCCAGCAGTTACAGGGTCGACCGCCCGTACTCCTACGAGCAGTACTTC. The chain employs TRBV6-2 or TRBV6-3 and TRBJ2-7; D is unclear. This CDR3 has 17 residues. The germline gives CDR1 MNHEY, CDR2 SVGEGT. Trimming cost V 2 bases and J 0 bases, with 17 bases left between them.

CDR3 sequence: CASRGEREGLDTQYF. For the CDR3, the DNA is TGTGCCTCCCGGGGGGAGCGGGAGGGCCTTGATACGCAGTATTTT. The rearrangement links TRBV6-1 to TRBJ2-3; TRBD2 agrees at 10 bases. Trimming at V came to 11 bases and at J to 6 bases, leaving 14 bases not matched to a gene. CDR3 length: 15 residues. Germline loops: CDR1 MNHNS, CDR2 SASEGT.

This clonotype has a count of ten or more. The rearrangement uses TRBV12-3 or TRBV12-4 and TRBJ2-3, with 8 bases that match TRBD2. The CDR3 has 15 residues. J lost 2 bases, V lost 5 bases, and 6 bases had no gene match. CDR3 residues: CASSHSGADTDTQYF. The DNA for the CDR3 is TGTGCCAGCAGTCATAGCGGGGCTGACACAGATACGCAGTATTTT.

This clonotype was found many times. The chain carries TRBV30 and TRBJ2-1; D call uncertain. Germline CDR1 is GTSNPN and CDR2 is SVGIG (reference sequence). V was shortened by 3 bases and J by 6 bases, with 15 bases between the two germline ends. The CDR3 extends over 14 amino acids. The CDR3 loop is CAWRGYTPANEQFF. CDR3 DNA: TGTGCCTGGAGGGGATACACCCCCGCCAATGAGCAGTTCTTC.

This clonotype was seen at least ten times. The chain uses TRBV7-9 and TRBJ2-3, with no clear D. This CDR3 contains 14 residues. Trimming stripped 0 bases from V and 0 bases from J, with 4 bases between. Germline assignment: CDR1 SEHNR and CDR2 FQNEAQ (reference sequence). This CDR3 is CASSLAYSTDTQYF. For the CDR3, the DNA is TGTGCCAGCAGCTTAGCTTATAGCACAGATACGCAGTATTTT.

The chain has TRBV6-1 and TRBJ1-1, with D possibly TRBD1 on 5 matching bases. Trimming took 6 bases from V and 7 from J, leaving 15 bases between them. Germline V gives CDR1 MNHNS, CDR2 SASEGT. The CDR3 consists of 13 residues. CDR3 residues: CASRLTGGGEAFF. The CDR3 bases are TGTGCCAGCAGATTGACGGGCGGGGGTGAAGCTTTCTTT.

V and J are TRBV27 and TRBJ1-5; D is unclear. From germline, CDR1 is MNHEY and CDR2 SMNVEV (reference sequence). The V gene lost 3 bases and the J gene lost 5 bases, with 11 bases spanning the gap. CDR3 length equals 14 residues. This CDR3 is CASSLSDIYQPQHF. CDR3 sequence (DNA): TGTGCCAGCAGTTTGTCAGACATTTATCAGCCCCAGCATTTT.

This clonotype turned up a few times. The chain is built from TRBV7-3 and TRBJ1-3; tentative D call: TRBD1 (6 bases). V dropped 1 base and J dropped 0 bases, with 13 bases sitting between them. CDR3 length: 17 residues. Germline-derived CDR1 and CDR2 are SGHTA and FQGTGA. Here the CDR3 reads CASSLNAAGVSGNTIYF. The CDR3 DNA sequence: TGTGCCAGCAGCTTAAATGCGGCAGGGGTCTCTGGAAACACCATATATTTT.

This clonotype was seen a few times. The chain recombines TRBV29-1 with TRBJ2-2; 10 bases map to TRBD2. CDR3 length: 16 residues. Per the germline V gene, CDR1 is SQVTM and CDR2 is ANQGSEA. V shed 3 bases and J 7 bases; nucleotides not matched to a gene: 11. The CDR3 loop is CSVEDQREGRDGELFF. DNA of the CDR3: TGCAGCGTTGAGGACCAGCGGGAGGGCCGGGACGGGGAGCTGTTTTTT.

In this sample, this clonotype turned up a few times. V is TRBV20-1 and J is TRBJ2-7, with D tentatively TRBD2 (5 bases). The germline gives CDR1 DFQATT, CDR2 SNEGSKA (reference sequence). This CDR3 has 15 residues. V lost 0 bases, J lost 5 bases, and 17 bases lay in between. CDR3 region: CSARELERQAHEQYF. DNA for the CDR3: TGCAGTGCTAGAGAGCTCGAGCGGCAGGCCCACGAGCAGTACTTC.

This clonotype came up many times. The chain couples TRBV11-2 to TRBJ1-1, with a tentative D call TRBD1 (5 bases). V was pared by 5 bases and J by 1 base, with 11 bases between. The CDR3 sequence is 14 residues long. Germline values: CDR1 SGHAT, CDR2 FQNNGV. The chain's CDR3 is CASSDRDGNTEAFF. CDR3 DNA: TGTGCCAGCAGCGACCGGGACGGGAACACTGAAGCTTTCTTT. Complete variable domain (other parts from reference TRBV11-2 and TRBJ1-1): EAGVAQSPRYKIIEKRQSVAFWCNPISGHATLYWYQQILGQGPKLLIQFQNNGVVDDSQLPKDRFSAERLKGVDSTLKIQPAKLEDSAVYLCASSDRDGNTEAFFGQGTRLTVV.

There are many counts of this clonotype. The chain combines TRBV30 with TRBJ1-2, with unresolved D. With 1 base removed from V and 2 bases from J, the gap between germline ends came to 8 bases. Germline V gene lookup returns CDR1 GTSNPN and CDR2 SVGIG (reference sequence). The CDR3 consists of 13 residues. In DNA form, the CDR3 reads TGTGCCTGGAGTGAAACTGGGAACTATGGCTACACCTTC. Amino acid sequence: CAWSETGNYGYTF.

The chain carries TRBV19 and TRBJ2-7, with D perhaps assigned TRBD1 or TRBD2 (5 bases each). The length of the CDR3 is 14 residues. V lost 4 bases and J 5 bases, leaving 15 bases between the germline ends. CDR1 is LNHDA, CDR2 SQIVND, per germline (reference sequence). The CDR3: CASSSQVGDDEQYF. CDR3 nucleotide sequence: TGTGCCAGTAGTAGCCAAGTGGGGGATGACGAGCAGTACTTC.

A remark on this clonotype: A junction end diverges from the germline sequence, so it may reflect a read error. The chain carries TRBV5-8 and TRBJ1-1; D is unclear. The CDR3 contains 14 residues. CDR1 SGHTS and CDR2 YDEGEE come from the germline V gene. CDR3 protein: CARSRAPRGTEAFF. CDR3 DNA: TGTGCCCGCAGCCGAGCCCCTCGGGGCACTGAAGCTTTCTTT.

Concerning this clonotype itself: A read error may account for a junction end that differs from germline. The CDR3 protein is CASKTGTYEQHF. The CDR3 coding sequence is TGTGCCAGCAAGACGGGGACCTACGAGCAGCACTTC. The gene calls are TRBV28 and TRBJ2-7; the D call may be TRBD1 or TRBD2 (5 bases each). The CDR3 covers 12 residues. Germline V gives CDR1 MDHEN, CDR2 SYDVKM.

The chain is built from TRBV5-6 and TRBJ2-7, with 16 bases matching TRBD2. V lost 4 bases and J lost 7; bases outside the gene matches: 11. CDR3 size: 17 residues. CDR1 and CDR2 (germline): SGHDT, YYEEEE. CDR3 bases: TGTGCCAGCAGCGCAGCCGGGACTAGCGGGAGGGGGGATGAGCAGTACTTC. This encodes CASSAAGTSGRGDEQYF.

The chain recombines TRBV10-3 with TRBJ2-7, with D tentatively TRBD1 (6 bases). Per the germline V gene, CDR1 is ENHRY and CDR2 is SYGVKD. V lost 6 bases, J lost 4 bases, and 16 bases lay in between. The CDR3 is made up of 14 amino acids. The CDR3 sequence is CAISSPQGSYEQYF. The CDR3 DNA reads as TGTGCCATCAGCTCACCGCAGGGGTCGTACGAGCAGTACTTC.

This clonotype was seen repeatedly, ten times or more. The CDR3 DNA reads as TGCAGTGCTAGAGACCACGCTACAGATACGCAGTATTTT. The encoded protein is CSARDHATDTQYF. The chain joins TRBV20-1 to TRBJ2-3; D call uncertain. This CDR3 spans 13 amino acids. Per the germline V gene, CDR1 is DFQATT and CDR2 is SNEGSKA (reference sequence). Trimming took off 0 bases at V and 3 bases at J, with 7 bases between the two ends.